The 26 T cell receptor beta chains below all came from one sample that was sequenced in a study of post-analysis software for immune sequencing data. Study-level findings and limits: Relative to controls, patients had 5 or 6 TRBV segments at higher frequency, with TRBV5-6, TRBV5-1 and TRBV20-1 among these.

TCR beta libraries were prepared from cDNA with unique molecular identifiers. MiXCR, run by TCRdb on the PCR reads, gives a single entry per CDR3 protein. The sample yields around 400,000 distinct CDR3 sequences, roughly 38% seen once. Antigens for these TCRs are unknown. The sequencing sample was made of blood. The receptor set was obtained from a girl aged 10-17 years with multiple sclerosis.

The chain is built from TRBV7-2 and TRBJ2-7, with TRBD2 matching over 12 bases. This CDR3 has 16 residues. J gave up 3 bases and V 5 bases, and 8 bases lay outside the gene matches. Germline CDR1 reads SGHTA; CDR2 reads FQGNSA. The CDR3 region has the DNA TGTGCCAGCAGCCGCGCCTTGACTAGCGGGGGCTACGAGCAGTACTTC. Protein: CASSRALTSGGYEQYF. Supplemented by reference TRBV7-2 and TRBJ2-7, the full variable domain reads GAGVSQSPSNKVTEKGKDVELRCDPISGHTALYWYRQSLGQGLEFLIYFQGNSAPDKSGLPSDRFSAERTGGSVSTLTIQRTQQEDSAVYLCASSRALTSGGYEQYFGPGTRLTVT.

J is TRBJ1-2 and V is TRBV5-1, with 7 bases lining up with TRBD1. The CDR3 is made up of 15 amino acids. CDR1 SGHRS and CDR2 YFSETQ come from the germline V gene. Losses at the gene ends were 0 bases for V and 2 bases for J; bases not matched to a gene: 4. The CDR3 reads CASSLDWTGNYGYTF. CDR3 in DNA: TGCGCCAGCAGCTTGGACTGGACAGGCAACTATGGCTACACCTTC.

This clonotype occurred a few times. CDR3 amino acids: CSVEVGNLKNIQYF. CDR3 in DNA: TGCAGCGTTGAAGTCGGCAACCTCAAAAACATTCAGTACTTC. J is TRBJ2-4 and V is TRBV29-1; D not certain. CDR1 and CDR2 (germline): SQVTM, ANQGSEA. CDR3 size: 14 residues. V was clipped by 1 base and J by 3 bases, with 10 bases between them. Complete variable domain (other parts from reference TRBV29-1 and TRBJ2-4): SAVISQKPSRDICQRGTSLTIQCQVDSQVTMMFWYRQQPGQSLTLIATANQGSEATYESGFVIDKFPISRPNLTFSTLTVSNMSPEDSSIYLCSVEVGNLKNIQYFGAGTRLSVL.

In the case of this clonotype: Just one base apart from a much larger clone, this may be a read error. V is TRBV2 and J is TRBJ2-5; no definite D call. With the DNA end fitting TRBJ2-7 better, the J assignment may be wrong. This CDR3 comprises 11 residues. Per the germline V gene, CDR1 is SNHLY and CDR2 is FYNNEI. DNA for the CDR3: TGTGCCAGCAGTGACCAGTACGAGCAGTACTTC. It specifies CASSDQYEQYF.

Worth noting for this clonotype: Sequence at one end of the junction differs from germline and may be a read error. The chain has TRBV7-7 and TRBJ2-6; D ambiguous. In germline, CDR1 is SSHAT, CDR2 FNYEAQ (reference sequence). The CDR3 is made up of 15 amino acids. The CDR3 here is CASSNLVSGANVLTF. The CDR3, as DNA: TGTGCTAGCAGCAACCTAGTCTCTGGGGCCAACGTCCTGACTTTC.

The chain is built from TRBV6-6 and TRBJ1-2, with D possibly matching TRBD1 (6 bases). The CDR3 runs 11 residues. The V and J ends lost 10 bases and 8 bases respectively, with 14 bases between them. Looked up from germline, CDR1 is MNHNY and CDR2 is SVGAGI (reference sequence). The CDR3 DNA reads TGTGCCACTTCCAGGGGCCAGGGCTACACCTTC. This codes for CATSRGQGYTF.

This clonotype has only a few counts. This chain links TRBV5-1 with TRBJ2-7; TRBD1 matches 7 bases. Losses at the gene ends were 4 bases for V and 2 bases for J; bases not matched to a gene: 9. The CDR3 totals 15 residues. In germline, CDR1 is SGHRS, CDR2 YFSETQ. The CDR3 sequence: CASSAAVGQPYEQYF. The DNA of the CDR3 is TGCGCCAGCAGCGCCGCCGTGGGACAGCCCTACGAGCAGTACTTC.

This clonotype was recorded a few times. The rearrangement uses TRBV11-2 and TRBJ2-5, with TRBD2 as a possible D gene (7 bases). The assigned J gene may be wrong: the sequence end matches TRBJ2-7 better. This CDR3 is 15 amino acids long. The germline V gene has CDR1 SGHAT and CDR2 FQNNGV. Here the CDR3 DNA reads TGTGCCAGCAGCACCGTACGGGGGGCGCTCTACGAGCAGTACTTC. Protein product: CASSTVRGALYEQYF.

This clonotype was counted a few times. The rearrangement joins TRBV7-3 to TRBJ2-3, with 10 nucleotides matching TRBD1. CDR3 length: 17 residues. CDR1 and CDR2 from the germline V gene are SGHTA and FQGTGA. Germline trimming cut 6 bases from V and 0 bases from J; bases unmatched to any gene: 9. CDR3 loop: CASRSLPGQGSTDTQYF. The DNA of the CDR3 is TGTGCCAGCAGATCTCTTCCGGGACAGGGGAGCACAGATACGCAGTATTTT.

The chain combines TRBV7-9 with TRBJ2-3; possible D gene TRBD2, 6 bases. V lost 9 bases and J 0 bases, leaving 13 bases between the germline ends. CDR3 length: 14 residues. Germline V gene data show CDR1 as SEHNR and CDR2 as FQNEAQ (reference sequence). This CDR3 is CASRAGTSTDTQYF. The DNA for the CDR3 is TGTGCCAGTCGGGCAGGGACTAGCACAGATACGCAGTATTTT. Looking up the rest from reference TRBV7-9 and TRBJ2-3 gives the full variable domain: DTGVSQNPRHKITKRGQNVTFRCDPISEHNRLYWYRQTLGQGPEFLTYFQNEAQLEKSRLLSDRFSAERPKGSFSTLEIQRTEQGDSAMYLCASRAGTSTDTQYFGPGTRLTVL.

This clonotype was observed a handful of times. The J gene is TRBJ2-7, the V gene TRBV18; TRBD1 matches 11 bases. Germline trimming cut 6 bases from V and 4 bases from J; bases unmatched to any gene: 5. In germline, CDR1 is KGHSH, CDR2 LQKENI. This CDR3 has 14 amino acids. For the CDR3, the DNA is TGTGCCAGCTCCGGACAGGGGGCAGGATACGAGCAGTACTTC. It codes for CASSGQGAGYEQYF.

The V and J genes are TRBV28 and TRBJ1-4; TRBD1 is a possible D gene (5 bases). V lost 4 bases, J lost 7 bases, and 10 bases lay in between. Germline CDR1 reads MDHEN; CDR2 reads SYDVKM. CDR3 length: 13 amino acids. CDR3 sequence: CASSSGQIEKLFF. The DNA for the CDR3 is TGTGCCAGCAGTTCTGGACAAATTGAAAAACTGTTTTTT.

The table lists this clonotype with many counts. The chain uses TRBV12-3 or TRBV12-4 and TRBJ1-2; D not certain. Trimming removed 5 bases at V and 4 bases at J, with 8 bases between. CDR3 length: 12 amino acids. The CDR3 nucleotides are TGTGCCAGCAGTCCCGGGGTCTATGGCTACACCTTC. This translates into CASSPGVYGYTF.

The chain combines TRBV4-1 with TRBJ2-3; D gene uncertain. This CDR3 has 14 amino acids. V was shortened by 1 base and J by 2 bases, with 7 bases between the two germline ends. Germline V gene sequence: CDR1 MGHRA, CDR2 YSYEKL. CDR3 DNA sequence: TGCGCCAGCAGCCAAGGGTCTCTCACAGATACGCAGTATTTT. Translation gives CASSQGSLTDTQYF.

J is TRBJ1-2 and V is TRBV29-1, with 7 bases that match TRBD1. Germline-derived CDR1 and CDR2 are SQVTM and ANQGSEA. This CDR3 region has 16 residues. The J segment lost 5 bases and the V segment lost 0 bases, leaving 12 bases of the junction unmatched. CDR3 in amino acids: CSVEDLPGTVSYGYTF. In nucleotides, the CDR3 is TGCAGCGTTGAAGATCTTCCGGGGACAGTATCTTATGGCTACACCTTC.

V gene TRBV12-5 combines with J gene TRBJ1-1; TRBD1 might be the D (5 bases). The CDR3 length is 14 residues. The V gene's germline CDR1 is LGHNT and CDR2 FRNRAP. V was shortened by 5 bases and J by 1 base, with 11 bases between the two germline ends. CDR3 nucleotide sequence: TGTGCTAGTGGTCTGGGGGTGGGGAACACTGAAGCTTTCTTT. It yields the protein CASGLGVGNTEAFF.

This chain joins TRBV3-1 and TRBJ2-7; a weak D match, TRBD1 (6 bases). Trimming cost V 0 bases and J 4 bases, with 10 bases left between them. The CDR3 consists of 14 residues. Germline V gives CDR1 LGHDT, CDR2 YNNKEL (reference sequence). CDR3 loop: CASSQDPQGYEQYF. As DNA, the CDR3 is TGTGCCAGCAGCCAAGATCCTCAGGGGTACGAGCAGTACTTC.

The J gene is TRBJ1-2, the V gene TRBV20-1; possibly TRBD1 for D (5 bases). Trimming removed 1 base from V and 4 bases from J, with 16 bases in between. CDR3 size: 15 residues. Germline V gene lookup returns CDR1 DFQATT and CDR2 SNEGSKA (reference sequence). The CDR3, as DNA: TGCAGTGCTAGAGGGGCAGGGACGTTCCTCTATGGCTACACCTTC. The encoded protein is CSARGAGTFLYGYTF.

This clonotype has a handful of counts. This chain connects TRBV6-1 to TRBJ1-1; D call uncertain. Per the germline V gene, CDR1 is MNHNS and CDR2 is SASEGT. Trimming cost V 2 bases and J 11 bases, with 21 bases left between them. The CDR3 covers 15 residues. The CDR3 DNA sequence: TGTGCCAGCAGTGAATCGGTTGGGTCATGGTTGGGCGCTTTCTTT. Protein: CASSESVGSWLGAFF.

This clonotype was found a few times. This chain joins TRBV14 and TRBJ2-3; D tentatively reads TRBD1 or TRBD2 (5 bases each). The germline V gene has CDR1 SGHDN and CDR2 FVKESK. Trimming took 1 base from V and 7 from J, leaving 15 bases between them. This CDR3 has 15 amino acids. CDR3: CASSQGAGDPYTQYF. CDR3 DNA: TGTGCCAGCAGCCAAGGGGCCGGGGACCCCTATACGCAGTATTTT.

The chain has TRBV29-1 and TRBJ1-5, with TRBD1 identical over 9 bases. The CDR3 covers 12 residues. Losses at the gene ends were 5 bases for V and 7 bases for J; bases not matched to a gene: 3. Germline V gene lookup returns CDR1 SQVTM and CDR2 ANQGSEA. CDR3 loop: CSVTGGDQPQHF. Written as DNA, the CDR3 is TGCAGCGTTACAGGGGGCGACCAGCCCCAGCATTTT.

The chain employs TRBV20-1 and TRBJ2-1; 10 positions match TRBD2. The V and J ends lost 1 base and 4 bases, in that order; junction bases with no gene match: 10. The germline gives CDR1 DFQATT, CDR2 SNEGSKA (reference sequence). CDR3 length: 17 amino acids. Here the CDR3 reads CSARGQDSGGLYNEQFF. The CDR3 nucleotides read TGCAGTGCTAGAGGTCAAGATAGCGGGGGGCTATACAATGAGCAGTTCTTC.

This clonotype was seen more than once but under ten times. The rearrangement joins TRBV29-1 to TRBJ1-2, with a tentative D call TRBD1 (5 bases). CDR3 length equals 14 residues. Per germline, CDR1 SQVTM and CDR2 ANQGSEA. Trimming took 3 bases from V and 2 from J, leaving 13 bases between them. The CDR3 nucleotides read TGCAGCGTTGAGGTGGAGGACACAAACTATGGCTACACCTTC. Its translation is CSVEVEDTNYGYTF.

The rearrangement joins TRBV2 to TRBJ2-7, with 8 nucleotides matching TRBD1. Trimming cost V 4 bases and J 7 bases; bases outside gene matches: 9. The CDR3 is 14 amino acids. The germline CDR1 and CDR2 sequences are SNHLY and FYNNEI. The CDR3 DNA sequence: TGTGCCAGCAGTGGTGTCAGGGGGCGCGGGGAGCAGTACTTC. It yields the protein CASSGVRGRGEQYF.

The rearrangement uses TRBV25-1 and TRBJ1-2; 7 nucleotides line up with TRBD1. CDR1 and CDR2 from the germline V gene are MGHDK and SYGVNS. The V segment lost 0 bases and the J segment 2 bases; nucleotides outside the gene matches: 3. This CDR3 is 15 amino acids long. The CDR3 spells CASSEYDRANYGYTF. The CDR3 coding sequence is TGTGCCAGCAGTGAATATGACAGGGCGAACTATGGCTACACCTTC.

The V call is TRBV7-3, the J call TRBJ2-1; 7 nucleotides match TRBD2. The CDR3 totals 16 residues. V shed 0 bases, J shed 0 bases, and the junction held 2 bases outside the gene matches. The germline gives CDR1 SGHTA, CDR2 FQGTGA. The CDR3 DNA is TGTGCCAGCAGCTTAACGGGCGGGAGCTCCTACAATGAGCAGTTCTTC. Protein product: CASSLTGGSSYNEQFF.